Included here is one TCR beta chain sequence, with context. The CDR3 sequence is 13 residues long. The V end lost 4 bases, the J end lost 4 bases, and 9 bases lay between the germline ends. Germline CDR1 PRHDT, CDR2 FYEKMQ (reference sequence). These data belong to a study of blood T cells in healthy people across ages. Together with a sample-barcoded 5' primer, a J-beta primer mix was included in a second PCR lasting about 6 to 11 cycles. MiXCR, run by TCRdb on the 5' RACE reads, gives a single entry per CDR3 protein. The sample consists of around 1,000,000 distinct CDR3 sequences, around 27% of them appearing once. The sample also formed part of further work on T cells of mothers and their children. Turning to that study: Input to cDNA synthesis comprised all extracted RNA, at a ratio of about 1.4 ug per 15 ul. In each mother, TCR beta CDR3 reads exceeded 10 million; in each child, they numbered approximately 3 million.

The J gene is TRBJ2-3, the V gene TRBV13, with D possibly TRBD2 on 5 matching bases. The receptor was isolated from a girl aged 2 to 9 in good health. Sequencing was done on a sample of blood. The CDR3 region is CASSWENSDTQYF. CDR3 DNA: TGTGCCAGCAGCTGGGAGAACTCAGATACGCAGTATTTT.